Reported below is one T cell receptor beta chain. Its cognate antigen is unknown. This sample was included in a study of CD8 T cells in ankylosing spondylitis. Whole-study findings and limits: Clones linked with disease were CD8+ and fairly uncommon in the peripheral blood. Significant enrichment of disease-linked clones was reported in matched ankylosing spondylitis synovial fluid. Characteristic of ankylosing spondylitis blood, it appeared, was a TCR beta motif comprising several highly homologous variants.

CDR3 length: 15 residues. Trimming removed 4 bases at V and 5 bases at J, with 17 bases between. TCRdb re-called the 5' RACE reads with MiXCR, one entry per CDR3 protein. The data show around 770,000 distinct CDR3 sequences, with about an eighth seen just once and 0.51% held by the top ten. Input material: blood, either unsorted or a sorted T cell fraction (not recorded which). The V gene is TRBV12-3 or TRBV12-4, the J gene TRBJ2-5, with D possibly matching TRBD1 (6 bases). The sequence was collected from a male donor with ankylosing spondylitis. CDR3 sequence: CASSSGTSLGETQYF. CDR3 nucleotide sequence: TGTGCCAGCAGTTCCGGGACATCTCTGGGGGAGACCCAGTACTTC.